These 20 T cell receptor beta chains came from one sample sequenced in a study of vaccination effects on CD4 cells after COVID-19. No antigen has been assigned to these receptors. Some clones are missing from TCRdb's copy, which holds only in-frame ones; the method was immunoSEQ multiplex PCR. The sample records about 20,000 clones, about three quarters being singletons. Before sequencing took place, the ViraFEST assay used viral peptide pools to expand antigen-specific CD4+ T cells. Subsequent to a culture period of about ten days, CD4+ T cells were isolated. Nucleocapsid antibody tests were negative, and the vaccine recipients had no prior SARS-CoV-2 infection. The source was CD4+ T cells from PBMCs cultured with HCoV-NL63 spike peptides, collected before COVID-19 vaccination. The receptors derive from a human donor who received a COVID-19 vaccine.

The chain employs TRBV12-3 or TRBV12-4 and TRBJ2-1; D is unclear. V was cut by 5 bases and J by 6 bases, with 8 bases left in between. CDR3 size: 12 residues. The CDR3 region is CASSPRPNEQFF. CDR3 nucleotide sequence: TGTGCCAGCAGTCCCCGGCCCAATGAGCAGTTCTTC.

The chain employs TRBV10-3 and TRBJ2-5; 10 positions match TRBD1. V shed 10 bases and J 4 bases; nucleotides not matched to a gene: 3. The V gene's germline CDR1 is ENHRY and CDR2 SYGVKD. CDR3 length equals 12 residues. As DNA, the CDR3 is TGTGCCACCGGACAGGGGGGAGAGACCCAGTACTTC. Translated: CATGQGGETQYF.

This clone was observed a single time. The gene calls are TRBV6-5 and TRBJ2-5; D possibly matches TRBD1 or TRBD2 (5 bases each). The germline gives CDR1 MNHEY, CDR2 SVGAGI. The length of the CDR3 is 15 residues. Trimming shortened V by 6 bases and J by 2 bases, and 16 bases separated the two germline ends. The CDR3: CASSLAGTLQETQYF. Written as DNA, the CDR3 is TGTGCCAGCAGCCTGGCCGGGACCCTACAAGAGACCCAGTACTTC.

This clone was seen just once. The gene calls are TRBV7-9 and TRBJ2-1; D is unclear. This CDR3 region has 16 residues. The V gene's germline CDR1 is SEHNR and CDR2 FQNEAQ (reference sequence). Trimming removed 5 bases at V and 0 bases at J, with 14 bases between. The CDR3 DNA sequence: TGTGCCAGCAGCGCAGTGGGCAGCCCCTCCTACAATGAGCAGTTCTTC. Protein sequence: CASSAVGSPSYNEQFF. Supplemented by reference TRBV7-9 and TRBJ2-1, the full variable domain reads DTGVSQNPRHKITKRGQNVTFRCDPISEHNRLYWYRQTLGQGPEFLTYFQNEAQLEKSRLLSDRFSAERPKGSFSTLEIQRTEQGDSAMYLCASSAVGSPSYNEQFFGPGTRLTVL.

The chain uses TRBV7-8 and TRBJ2-5; D is unresolved. Per germline, CDR1 SGHVS and CDR2 FQNEAQ. Trimming removed 7 bases at V and 5 bases at J, with 23 bases between. The CDR3 extends over 16 amino acids. Written as DNA, the CDR3 is TGTGCCAGCACCACCCGGGTGGGATTCCGTCGGGAGACCCAGTACTTC. Protein product: CASTTRVGFRRETQYF.

This chain uses TRBV7-2 with TRBJ2-7, with TRBD2 identical over 7 bases. The V gene end was trimmed by 1 base and the J gene end by 7 bases; junction bases not matched to a gene: 7. The CDR3 totals 14 residues. The germline gives CDR1 SGHTA, CDR2 FQGNSA. Here the CDR3 reads CASSLGGGIGEQYF. In nucleotides, the CDR3 is TGTGCCAGCAGCTTAGGCGGGGGAATTGGAGAGCAGTACTTC.

This chain connects TRBV12-3 or TRBV12-4 to TRBJ1-2, with TRBD1 identical over 9 bases. The CDR3 has 12 residues. V lost 6 bases to trimming and J lost 8 bases; unmatched junction nucleotides: 4. The CDR3: CASRTGGSGYTF. For the CDR3, the DNA is TGTGCCAGCAGGACAGGGGGGTCCGGCTACACCTTC.

The genes are TRBV5-1 and TRBJ2-1; TRBD1 is a possible D gene (6 bases). The germline V gene has CDR1 SGHRS and CDR2 YFSETQ. This CDR3 has 16 amino acids. Trimming removed 4 bases at V and 3 bases at J, with 17 bases between. CDR3 DNA: TGCGCCAGCAGCGCGAGACAGGTGCAGGGCTACAATGAGCAGTTCTTC. Protein: CASSARQVQGYNEQFF.

This clone appeared once. The chain employs TRBV5-1 and TRBJ1-1; 7 nucleotides align to TRBD1. The V gene end was trimmed by 1 base and the J gene end by 4 bases; junction bases not matched to a gene: 13. The CDR3 runs 17 residues. Germline V lookup: CDR1 SGHRS, CDR2 YFSETQ. Here the CDR3 DNA reads TGCGCCAGCAGCTTGCCGCCTCAGGGGGGGGTTGGCACTGAAGCTTTCTTT. Its protein is CASSLPPQGGVGTEAFF. Full variable domain (remainder filled in from reference TRBV5-1 and TRBJ1-1): KAGVTQTPRYLIKTRGQQVTLSCSPISGHRSVSWYQQTPGQGLQFLFEYFSETQRNKGNFPGRFSGRQFSNSRSEMNVSTLELGDSALYLCASSLPPQGGVGTEAFFGQGTRLTVV.

V is TRBV28 and J is TRBJ1-2; 8 nucleotides line up with TRBD1. This CDR3 has 15 residues. The trim removed 6 bases at V and 4 bases at J, leaving 10 bases unmatched. Germline-derived CDR1 and CDR2 are MDHEN and SYDVKM. CDR3 sequence (DNA): TGTGCCAGCAGGTCCGGGACAGGAGGGCGCTATGGCTACACCTTC. Its translation: CASRSGTGGRYGYTF.

V usage is TRBV30 and J usage is TRBJ1-4, with 7 bases aligning to TRBD1. V was pared by 1 base and J by 3 bases, with 5 bases of the junction left unmatched. The germline gives CDR1 GTSNPN, CDR2 SVGIG (reference sequence). There are 15 residues in the CDR3. Written as DNA, the CDR3 is TGTGCCTGGAGTGCGGGGACAGCTTCTAATGAAAAACTGTTTTTT. It yields the protein CAWSAGTASNEKLFF.

The chain is built from TRBV30 and TRBJ2-5; D is unresolved. Germline CDR1 reads GTSNPN; CDR2 reads SVGIG (reference sequence). The V end lost 4 bases, the J end lost 7 bases, and 25 bases lay between the germline ends. The CDR3 length is 16 residues. The CDR3 bases are TGTGCCTGGAAACGTGGTGTACAATCGGGTGATGGGACCCAGTACTTC. Translated, it gives CAWKRGVQSGDGTQYF.

This chain uses TRBV15 with TRBJ1-2; 10 bases map to TRBD1. Germline trimming cut 0 bases from V and 4 bases from J; bases unmatched to any gene: 5. Germline V lookup: CDR1 LNHNV, CDR2 YYDKDF (reference sequence). There are 16 residues in the CDR3. The CDR3 loop is CATSRDRGQGVYGYTF. For the CDR3, the DNA is TGTGCCACCAGCAGAGACCGAGGACAGGGGGTCTATGGCTACACCTTC.

The chain recombines TRBV7-2 with TRBJ1-2, with D possibly TRBD1 on 6 matching bases. Germline lookup yields CDR1 SGHTA and CDR2 FQGNSA. V lost 5 bases and J 5 bases, leaving 18 bases between the germline ends. This CDR3 has 15 residues. The chain's CDR3 is CASSRNGGAGYGYTF. CDR3 coding DNA: TGTGCCAGCAGCCGGAATGGGGGCGCGGGTTATGGCTACACCTTC.

The chain has TRBV28 and TRBJ1-4, with TRBD1 matching over 8 bases. This CDR3 is built from 14 residues. Germline V gene lookup returns CDR1 MDHEN and CDR2 SYDVKM. V shed 6 bases and J 6 bases; nucleotides not matched to a gene: 6. CDR3 DNA sequence: TGTGCCAGCAGCCTGACAGGGGCCGATGAAAAACTGTTTTTT. Amino acids: CASSLTGADEKLFF.

V and J are TRBV5-3 and TRBJ1-2, with TRBD1 as a possible D gene (5 bases). TRBV5-3 is classed as an ORF, of uncertain function. V gave up 3 bases and J gave up 8 bases, with 23 bases separating them. The CDR3 runs to 16 residues. The chain's CDR3 is CARSSSRGRCSIGYTF. CDR3 DNA: TGTGCCAGAAGCTCCTCACGGGGACGGTGTTCTATCGGCTACACCTTC.

The chain combines TRBV7-8 with TRBJ2-7; 9 nucleotides align to TRBD2. This CDR3 contains 14 residues. Trimming cost V 8 bases and J 1 base; bases outside gene matches: 6. CDR1 SGHVS and CDR2 FQNEAQ come from the germline V gene. CDR3 region: CASGGRGPSYEQYF. The CDR3 DNA is TGTGCCAGCGGCGGGAGGGGGCCGTCCTACGAGCAGTACTTC.

The chain links TRBV4-2 to TRBJ1-2; tentative D call: TRBD1 (5 bases). The CDR3 is 15 residues long. Deletions cut 1 base from V and 4 bases from J, with 13 bases between. Looked up from germline, CDR1 is LGHNA and CDR2 is YNFKEQ. The CDR3, as DNA: TGTGCCAGCAGCCAAGGGGGCGGCGGGGTCTATGGCTACACCTTC. This translates into CASSQGGGGVYGYTF.

This chain connects TRBV18 to TRBJ1-1, with D tentatively TRBD1 (5 bases). CDR1 and CDR2 (germline): KGHSH, LQKENI. The CDR3 contains 14 residues. Trimming removed 1 base at V and 4 bases at J, with 10 bases between. The CDR3: CASSPQGSGTEAFF. DNA of the CDR3: TGTGCCAGCTCACCACAGGGGTCGGGCACTGAAGCTTTCTTT.

Only a few counts were recorded for this clone. CDR3 coding DNA: TGTGCCAGCAGTGAGCCAGGGGGGCTTGGCTACACCTTC. Protein sequence: CASSEPGGLGYTF. V gene TRBV6-1 combines with J gene TRBJ1-2; 7 bases agree with TRBD1. The CDR3 runs to 13 residues. The trim removed 3 bases at V and 7 bases at J, leaving 5 bases unmatched. CDR1 MNHNS and CDR2 SASEGT come from the germline V gene.